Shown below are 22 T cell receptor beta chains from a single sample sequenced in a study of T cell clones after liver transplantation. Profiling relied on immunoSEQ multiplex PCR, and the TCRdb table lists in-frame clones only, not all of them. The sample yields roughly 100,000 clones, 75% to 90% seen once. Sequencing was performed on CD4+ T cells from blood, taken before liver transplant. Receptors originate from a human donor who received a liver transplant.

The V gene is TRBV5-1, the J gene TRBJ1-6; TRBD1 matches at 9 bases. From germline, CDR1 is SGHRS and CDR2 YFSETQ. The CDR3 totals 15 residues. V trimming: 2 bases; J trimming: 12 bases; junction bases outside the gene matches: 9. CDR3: CASSFAGTGKEPLHF. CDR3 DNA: TGCGCCAGCAGCTTCGCCGGGACAGGGAAGGAACCCCTCCACTTT.

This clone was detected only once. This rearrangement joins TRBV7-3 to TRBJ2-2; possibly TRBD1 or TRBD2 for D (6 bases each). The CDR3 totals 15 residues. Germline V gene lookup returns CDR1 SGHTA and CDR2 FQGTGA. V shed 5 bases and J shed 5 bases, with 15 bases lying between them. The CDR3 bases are TGTGCCAGCAGCGCACAGGGAGCGGGTACCGGGGAGCTGTTTTTT. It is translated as CASSAQGAGTGELFF.

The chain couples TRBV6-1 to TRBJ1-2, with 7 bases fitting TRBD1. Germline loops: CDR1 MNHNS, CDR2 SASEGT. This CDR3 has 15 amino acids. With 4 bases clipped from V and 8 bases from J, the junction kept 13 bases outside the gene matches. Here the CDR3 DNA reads TGTGCCAGCAGTGGAGAGTGGTGGGGGGGACAGGGCTACACCTTC. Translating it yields CASSGEWWGGQGYTF.

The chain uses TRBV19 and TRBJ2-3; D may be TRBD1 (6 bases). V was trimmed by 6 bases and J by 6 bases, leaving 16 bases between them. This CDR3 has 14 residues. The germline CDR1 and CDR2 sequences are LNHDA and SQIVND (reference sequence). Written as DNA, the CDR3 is TGTGCCAGTAGGAAGACAGGATTTGCGGATACGCAGTATTTT. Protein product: CASRKTGFADTQYF.

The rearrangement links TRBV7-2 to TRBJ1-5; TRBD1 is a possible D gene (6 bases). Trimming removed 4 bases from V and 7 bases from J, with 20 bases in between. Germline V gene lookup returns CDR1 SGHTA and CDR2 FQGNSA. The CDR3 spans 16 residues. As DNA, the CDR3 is TGTGCCAGCAGCTACCAAGGGGGGGGGAATCCCCAGCCCCAGCATTTT. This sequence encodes CASSYQGGGNPQPQHF.

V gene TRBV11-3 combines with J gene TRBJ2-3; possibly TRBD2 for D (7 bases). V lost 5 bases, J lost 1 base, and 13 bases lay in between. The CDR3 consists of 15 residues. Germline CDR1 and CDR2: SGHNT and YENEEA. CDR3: CASSTRGAGTDTQYF. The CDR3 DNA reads TGTGCCAGCAGCACCCGGGGGGCGGGCACAGATACGCAGTATTTT. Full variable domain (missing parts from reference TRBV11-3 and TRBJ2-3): EAGVVQSPRYKIIEKKQPVAFWCNPISGHNTLYWYLQNLGQGPELLIRYENEEAVDDSQLPKDRFSAERLKGVDSTLKIQPAELGDSAVYLCASSTRGAGTDTQYFGPGTRLTVL.

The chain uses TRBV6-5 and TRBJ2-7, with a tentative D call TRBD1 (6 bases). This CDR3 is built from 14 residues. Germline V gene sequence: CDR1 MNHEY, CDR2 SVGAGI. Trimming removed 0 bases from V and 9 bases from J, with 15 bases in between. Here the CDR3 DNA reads TGTGCCAGCAGTTACTCTCAGGGGTCTAAAGTGCAGTACTTC. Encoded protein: CASSYSQGSKVQYF.

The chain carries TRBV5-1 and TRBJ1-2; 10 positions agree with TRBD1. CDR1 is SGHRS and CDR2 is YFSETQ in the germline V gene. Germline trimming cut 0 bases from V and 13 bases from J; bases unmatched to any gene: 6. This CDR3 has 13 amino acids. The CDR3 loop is CASSLAGTGVLTF. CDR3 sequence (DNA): TGCGCCAGCAGCTTGGCCGGGACAGGGGTACTCACCTTC.

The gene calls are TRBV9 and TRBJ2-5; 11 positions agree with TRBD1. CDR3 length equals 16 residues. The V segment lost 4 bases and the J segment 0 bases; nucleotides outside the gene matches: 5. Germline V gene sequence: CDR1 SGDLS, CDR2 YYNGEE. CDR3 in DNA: TGTGCCAGCAGCAGGGGGACAGGGGGTTACCAAGAGACCCAGTACTTC. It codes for CASSRGTGGYQETQYF.

CDR3 in DNA: TGCGCCAGCAGCTTGGAAAGCGTAAGTGGTAGTGAGCAGTTCTTC. It specifies CASSLESVSGSEQFF. The chain is built from TRBV5-1 and TRBJ2-1, with no clear D. Germline CDR1 reads SGHRS; CDR2 reads YFSETQ. The V and J ends lost 0 bases and 9 bases respectively, with 16 bases between them. This CDR3 has 15 amino acids.

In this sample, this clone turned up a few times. CDR3 sequence reads: CANGQGPTEFGYTF. CDR3 DNA: TGTGCCAACGGACAGGGGCCAACGGAATTTGGCTACACCTTC. The genes are TRBV10-3 and TRBJ1-2; 9 bases match TRBD1. Germline trimming cut 10 bases from V and 7 bases from J; bases unmatched to any gene: 13. The CDR3 is 14 residues long. Germline V gene lookup returns CDR1 ENHRY and CDR2 SYGVKD.

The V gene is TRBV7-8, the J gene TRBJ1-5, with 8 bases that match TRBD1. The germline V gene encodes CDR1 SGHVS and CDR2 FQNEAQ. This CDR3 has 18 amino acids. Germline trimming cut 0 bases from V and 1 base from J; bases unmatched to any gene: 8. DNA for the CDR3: TGTGCCAGCAGCTTAGCGTCAGGGGGCCTGGGAAGCAATCAGCCCCAGCATTTT. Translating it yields CASSLASGGLGSNQPQHF.

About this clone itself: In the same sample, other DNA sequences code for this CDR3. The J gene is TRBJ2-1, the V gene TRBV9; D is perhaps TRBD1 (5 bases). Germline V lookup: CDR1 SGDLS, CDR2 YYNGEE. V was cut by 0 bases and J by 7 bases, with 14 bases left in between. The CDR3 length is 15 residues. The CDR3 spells CASSVVGAGPNEQFF. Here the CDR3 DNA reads TGTGCCAGCAGCGTAGTAGGGGCCGGTCCAAATGAGCAGTTCTTC.

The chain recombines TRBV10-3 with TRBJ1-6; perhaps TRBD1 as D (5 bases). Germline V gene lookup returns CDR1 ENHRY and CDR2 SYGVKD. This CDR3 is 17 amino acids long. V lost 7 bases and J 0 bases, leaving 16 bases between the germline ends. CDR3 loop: CAIKGTASSSYNSPLHF. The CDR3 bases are TGTGCCATCAAAGGGACCGCTTCGAGCTCCTATAATTCACCCCTCCACTTT.

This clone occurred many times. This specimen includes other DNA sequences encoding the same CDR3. The CDR3 here is CASSLIAGEGNEQFF. The CDR3 nucleotides are TGCGCCAGCAGCTTAATTGCGGGAGAGGGGAATGAGCAGTTCTTC. The rearrangement links TRBV5-1 to TRBJ2-1; TRBD2 matches at 7 bases. In germline, CDR1 is SGHRS, CDR2 YFSETQ. The CDR3 runs 15 residues. The V segment lost 2 bases and the J segment 7 bases; nucleotides outside the gene matches: 9.

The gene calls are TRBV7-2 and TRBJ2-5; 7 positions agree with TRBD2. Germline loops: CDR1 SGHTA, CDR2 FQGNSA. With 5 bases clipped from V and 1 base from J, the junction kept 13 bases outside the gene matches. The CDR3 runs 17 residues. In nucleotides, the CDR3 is TGTGCCAGCAGCCCCCCCTCATCACTAGCGACCCAAGAGACCCAGTACTTC. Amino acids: CASSPPSSLATQETQYF.

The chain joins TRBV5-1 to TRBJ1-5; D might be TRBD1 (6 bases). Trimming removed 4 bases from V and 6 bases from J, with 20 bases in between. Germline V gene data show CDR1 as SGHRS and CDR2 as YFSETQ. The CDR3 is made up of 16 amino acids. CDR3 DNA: TGCGCCAGCAGCCCCGAAGGGGGGGCGAATAGTCAGCCCCAGCATTTT. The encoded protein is CASSPEGGANSQPQHF. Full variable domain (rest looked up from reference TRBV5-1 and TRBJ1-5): KAGVTQTPRYLIKTRGQQVTLSCSPISGHRSVSWYQQTPGQGLQFLFEYFSETQRNKGNFPGRFSGRQFSNSRSEMNVSTLELGDSALYLCASSPEGGANSQPQHFGDGTRLSIL.

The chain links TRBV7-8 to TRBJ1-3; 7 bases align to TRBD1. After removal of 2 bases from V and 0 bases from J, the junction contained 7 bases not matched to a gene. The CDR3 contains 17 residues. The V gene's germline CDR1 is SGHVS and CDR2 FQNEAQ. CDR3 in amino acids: CASSLNGQAFSGNTIYF. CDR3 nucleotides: TGTGCCAGCAGCTTAAATGGACAGGCATTCTCTGGAAACACCATATATTTT.

This CDR3 reads CASRFRTGGTGSNEQFF. The CDR3 DNA reads TGTGCCAGCAGGTTTAGGACGGGAGGGACAGGGAGTAATGAGCAGTTCTTC. The chain joins TRBV7-2 to TRBJ2-1, with a tentative D call TRBD1 (9 bases). This CDR3 has 17 residues. The germline V and J ends were trimmed by 6 bases and 7 bases, with 25 bases remaining between them. The germline gives CDR1 SGHTA, CDR2 FQGNSA.

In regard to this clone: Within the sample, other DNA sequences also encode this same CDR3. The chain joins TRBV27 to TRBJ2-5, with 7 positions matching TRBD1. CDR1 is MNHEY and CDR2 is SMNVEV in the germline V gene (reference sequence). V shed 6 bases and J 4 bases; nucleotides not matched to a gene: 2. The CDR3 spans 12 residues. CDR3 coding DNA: TGTGCCAGCAGAAACAGGGGAGAGACCCAGTACTTC. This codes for CASRNRGETQYF.

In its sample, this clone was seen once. The chain's CDR3 is CASSSGTGNQPQHF. DNA for the CDR3: TGTGCCAGCAGTTCCGGGACAGGGAATCAGCCCCAGCATTTT. V is TRBV27 and J is TRBJ1-5; TRBD1 aligns across 9 bases. Germline CDR1 MNHEY, CDR2 SMNVEV (reference sequence). The J segment lost 4 bases and the V segment lost 4 bases, leaving 2 bases of the junction unmatched. CDR3 size: 14 residues.

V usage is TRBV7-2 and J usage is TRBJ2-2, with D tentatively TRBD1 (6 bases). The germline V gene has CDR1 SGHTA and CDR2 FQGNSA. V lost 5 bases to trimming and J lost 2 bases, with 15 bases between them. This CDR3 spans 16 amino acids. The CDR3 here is CASSKRDGTNTGELFF. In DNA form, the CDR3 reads TGTGCCAGCAGCAAGAGGGACGGGACAAACACCGGGGAGCTGTTTTTT.